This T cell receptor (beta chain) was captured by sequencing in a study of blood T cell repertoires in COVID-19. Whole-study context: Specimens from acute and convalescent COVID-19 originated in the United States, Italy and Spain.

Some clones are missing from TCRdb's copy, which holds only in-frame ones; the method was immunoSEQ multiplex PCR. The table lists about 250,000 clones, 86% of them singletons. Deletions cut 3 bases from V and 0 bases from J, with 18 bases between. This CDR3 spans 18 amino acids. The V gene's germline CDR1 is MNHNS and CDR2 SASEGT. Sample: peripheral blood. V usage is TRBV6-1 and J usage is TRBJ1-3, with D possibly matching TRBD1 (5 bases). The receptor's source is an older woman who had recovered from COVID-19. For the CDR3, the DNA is TGTGCCAGCAGTGAGACGGACGGAACAGGATTCTCTGGAAACACCATATATTTT. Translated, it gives CASSETDGTGFSGNTIYF.